The T cell receptor (beta chain) under discussion was sequenced for a study of identical twins (dated by TCRdb to between 2015 and 2016). Looking at the study overall: To test whether fetal clonotypes persist, this study deep-sequenced TCR alpha and beta repertoires from monozygotic twins, from unrelated adults of various ages, and from cord blood. To rule out contamination, replicate twin experiments were performed at different times with different library preparation protocols.

This clonotype was detected once. The antigen it binds to is not known. Qualities for individual bases were not recorded, and no much larger clone is one base off. Single-read evidence is weak. Study-wide conclusions, independent of this receptor: In monozygotic twins, recombination models systematically underestimated out-of-frame TCR alpha sharing, but the models matched the sharing seen between unrelated individuals. A weaker excess of twin sharing was found in beta out-of-frame sequences because the signal-to-noise ratio was lowered by fewer shared sequences. Invariant T cells such as MAIT and iNKT could partly confound zero-insertion analyses, though diverse VJ usage argued against this for most clonotypes. Abundant cord blood beta clonotypes carried fewer insertions; young adult naive repertoires showed a weaker similar trend, while memory repertoires showed none. Because the same donors could not be followed over many years, the conclusions depended on cross-sectional statistical analysis. Compared with coincidental sharing between unrelated individuals, out-of-frame TCR alpha sequences shared between twins showed an excess of sequences with low generation probability.

Every donor was a healthy Caucasian. Three pairs of female monozygotic twins, all aged about 18 to 29 years, were included in the twin cohort. Positive isolation kits from Invitrogen were used to isolate the CD4+ and CD8+ T cell populations. The V end loses 6 bases and the J end loses 5 bases, and a stretch of 17 bases separates them. The germline V gene encodes CDR1 MNHNS and CDR2 SASEGT. The CDR3 runs 15 residues from the cysteine to the phenylalanine. The read is trimmed to its CDR3 DNA, 45 bases read in frame from base 1. The receptor library was made with 5' RACE. For sequencing, an Illumina HiSeq 2000 was employed. A universal primer binding site was introduced by template switching, and a unique molecular identifier was present in the final cDNA, enabling accurate counting of TCR cDNA molecules. Specific primers in the conserved constant-segment region were used to synthesize first-strand cDNA for TCR alpha and beta chains. To control for contamination, each cDNA library was double barcoded with a SMART-Mk sample barcode plus Illumina barcodes. Two successive PCR steps introduced TruSeq adapter sequences along with Illumina sample barcodes. The Illumina HiSeq platform was used with custom primers to sequence TCR alpha and beta cDNA libraries. As for the authors' bioinformatics: MiGEC was used to process raw reads and extract unique molecular identifiers, and MiXCR was used to find CDR3 positions. Recombination models were inferred per individual with the repgenHMM and IGoR tools using an EM algorithm. The tcR package in R was used for shared clonotype analysis, with sharing normalized by the product of cloneset sizes. To study raw recombination free of thymic and clonal selection effects, out-of-frame nonproductive sequences were analyzed. In TCRdb, the public reads were trimmed at Q25 with fastp and aligned with MiXCR, with productive beta chains retained. All rows with the same CDR3 protein become a single entry with the most common DNA and genes. The V and J calls reflect TCRdb's pipeline rather than the authors' work. In this sample the table shows 200,000 to 250,000 distinct CDR3 sequences, 6% to 8.5% of which occur a single time. Less than 6.5% of the sample belongs to the ten largest clones.

This sample also appeared in a second study, on yellow fever vaccine responses in identical twins. From the second report: The authors reported that the T cell response to vaccination in identical twins appeared partly convergent and partly personalized. In the study, vaccine-responding T cell clones were precisely tracked in identical twins.

Here the chain combines TRBV6-1 and TRBJ2-1; tentative D gene TRBD2, with 5 bases matching. The receptor comes from a woman aged 18-29 years in good health. Sequenced input: CD8+ T cells sorted from blood. The CDR3 amino acid sequence is: CASSTGIIIDNEQFF. The nucleotide sequence reads as follows: TGTGCCAGCAGCACCGGGATTATTATTGACAATGAGCAGTTCTTC.